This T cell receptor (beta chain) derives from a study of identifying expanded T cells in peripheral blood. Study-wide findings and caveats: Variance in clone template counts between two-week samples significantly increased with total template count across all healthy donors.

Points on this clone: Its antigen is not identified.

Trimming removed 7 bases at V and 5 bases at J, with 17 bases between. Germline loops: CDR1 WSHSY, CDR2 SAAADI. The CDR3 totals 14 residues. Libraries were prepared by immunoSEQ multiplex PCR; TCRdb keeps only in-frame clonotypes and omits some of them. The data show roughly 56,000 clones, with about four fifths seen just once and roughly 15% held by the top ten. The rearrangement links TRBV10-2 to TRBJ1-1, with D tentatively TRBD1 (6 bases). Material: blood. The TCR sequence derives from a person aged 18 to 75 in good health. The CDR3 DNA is TGCGCCAGCACTGGGGCGGGGGCTTCTACTGAAGCTTTCTTT. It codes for CASTGAGASTEAFF.